This T cell receptor beta chain is from a study of patients and donors after allogeneic stem cell transplantation. Trimming left V 0 bases short and J 6 bases short, with 9 bases between. Looked up from germline, CDR1 is LGHNA and CDR2 is YSLEER. The CDR3 has 14 amino acids. TCRdb reprocessed the RT-PCR reads with MiXCR, giving one entry per CDR3 protein. The sample holds 800,000 to 1,000,000 distinct CDR3 sequences, approximately 19% seen once. This clonotype was observed a few times. The sequencing input was blood, either unsorted or a sorted T cell fraction (not recorded which). The chain uses TRBV4-3 and TRBJ2-1; unclear D gene. The receptor's source is a human donor who was either an allogeneic HSCT recipient or a stem cell or donor lymphocyte infusion donor (not recorded which). It is not recorded whose cells these are; they may come from a transplant donor. The CDR3 sequence: CASSQDYGFNEQFF. The CDR3 DNA reads TGCGCCAGCAGCCAAGATTATGGTTTCAATGAGCAGTTCTTC.